The present T cell receptor beta chain was sequenced within a study of T cells in Graves' hyperthyroidism and ophthalmopathy. There were TCR beta CDR3 regions amplified from RNA transcripts. Researchers ran a first-round RT-PCR on the TCR CDR3 using the HTBI primer set. MiXCR was run by TCRdb on the multiplex PCR reads, yielding one entry per CDR3 protein. The sample includes a few hundred thousand distinct CDR3 sequences, around 15% of them seen just once. The V end lost 0 bases, the J end lost 3 bases, and 9 bases lay between the germline ends. The germline V gene encodes CDR1 MNHEY and CDR2 SVGAGI. This CDR3 is 15 amino acids long.

The clonotype was recovered from a woman between 18 and 29 years old with Graves' hyperthyroidism. The J gene is TRBJ1-5, the V gene TRBV6-5; D is perhaps TRBD1 (5 bases). Sequenced: blood. The CDR3 reads CASSYSGVPNQPQHF. CDR3 coding DNA: TGTGCCAGCAGTTACTCGGGGGTCCCCAATCAGCCCCAGCATTTT.